The TCR beta chain described here comes from a study of CD8 T cells in ankylosing spondylitis (dated by TCRdb to the late 2010s). Some background on the complete study: T cell receptor beta repertoires were profiled in healthy donors and ankylosing spondylitis patients so that disease-linked TCR variants could be found. In total, the full study cohort was made up of 100 to 140 healthy donors and approximately 24 ankylosing spondylitis patients. Peripheral blood was sampled, and synovial fluid was additionally collected from ankylosing spondylitis patients. Overall study results and their limits: Some of the motif variants had been reported before in the synovial fluid and blood of reactive arthritis patients, a finding that suggests common disease-initiation mechanisms. In peripheral blood, the disease-linked clones were found at relatively low frequencies and had a CD8+ phenotype. The disease-linked clones were reported to be significantly enriched in matched synovial fluid samples from ankylosing spondylitis patients. A TCR beta motif made up of about eight highly homologous amino acid variants appeared to be characteristic of blood from ankylosing spondylitis patients.

This clonotype was counted at least ten times. Its specific antigen is unknown. No base qualities exist here, and no much larger clone lies one base off it. Reading from cysteine to phenylalanine, the CDR3 counts 15 amino acids. The retained sequence is limited to the CDR3, 45 bases, with the frame set at the first base. V and J are trimmed by 5 bases and 3 bases, and the gene matches miss 5 bases of the junction. Reads for this sample came from an Illumina HiSeq 2500. Quantitative 5'-RACE with molecular barcodes was the method used to prepare the TCR beta libraries. As for the authors' bioinformatics: Disease-linked TCR variants were identified with a new computational method built on a probabilistic model of VDJ rearrangement. The public reads were quality trimmed at Q25 with fastp and then assembled into clones with MiXCR by TCRdb, keeping productive beta chains. Identical CDR3 proteins give one entry, which carries the most common genes and DNA. The V and J calls, along with clone size, are taken from TCRdb and not from the paper's own processing. The sample profile shows approximately 300,000 distinct CDR3 sequences; 7% to 9% of them were found once. Just over 14% of the sample goes to the ten largest clones.

The receptor's source is a male donor with ankylosing spondylitis. Sample: blood, either unsorted or a sorted T cell fraction (not recorded which). Recombination connected TRBV12-3 or TRBV12-4 to TRBJ2-1; 9 of the junction bases match TRBD2. The CDR3 region has the sequence CASSPSGNNYNEQFF. The DNA is as follows: TGTGCCAGCAGTCCTAGCGGGAACAACTACAATGAGCAGTTCTTC.